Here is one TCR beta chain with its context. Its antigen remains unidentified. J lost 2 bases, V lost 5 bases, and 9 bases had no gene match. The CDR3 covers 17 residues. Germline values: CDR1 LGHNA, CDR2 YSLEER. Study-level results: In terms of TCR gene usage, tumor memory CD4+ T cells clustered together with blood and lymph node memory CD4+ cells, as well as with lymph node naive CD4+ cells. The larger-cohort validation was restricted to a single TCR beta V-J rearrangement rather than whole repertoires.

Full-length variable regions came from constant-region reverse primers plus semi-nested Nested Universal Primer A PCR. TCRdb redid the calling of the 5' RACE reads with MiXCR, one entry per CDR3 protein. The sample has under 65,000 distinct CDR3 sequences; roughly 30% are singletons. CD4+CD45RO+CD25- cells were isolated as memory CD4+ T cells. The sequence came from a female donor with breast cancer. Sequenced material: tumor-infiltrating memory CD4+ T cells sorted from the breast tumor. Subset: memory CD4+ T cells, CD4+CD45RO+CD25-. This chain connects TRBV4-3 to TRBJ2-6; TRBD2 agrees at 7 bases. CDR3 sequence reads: CASSAGLSFTGANVLTF. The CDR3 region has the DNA TGCGCCAGCAGCGCGGGACTATCCTTCACTGGGGCCAACGTCCTGACTTTC.